One and the same sample provided the 20 T cell receptor beta chains below, sequenced in a study of blood T cells in healthy people across ages. Alongside a J-beta primer mix, a sample-barcoded 5' primer served in a second PCR lasting roughly 7 to 12 cycles. In TCRdb, the 5' RACE reads were re-called with MiXCR into one record per CDR3 protein. The sample shows about 730,000 distinct CDR3 sequences, approximately 43% of them seen only once. Specimen: blood. Receptors originate from a woman aged 55-69 years in good health.

The chain has TRBV20-1 and TRBJ2-4, with 9 bases lining up with TRBD2. The J call may not be correct, given that the DNA end is closer to TRBJ2-5. In germline, CDR1 is DFQATT, CDR2 SNEGSKA (reference sequence). The CDR3 runs 18 residues. The CDR3: CTPSSSGELAGEEETQYF. CDR3 DNA: TGCACCCCTAGCAGTAGTGGGGAATTAGCGGGGGAGGAAGAGACCCAGTACTTC.

This clonotype was seen only a few times. V and J are TRBV18 and TRBJ2-1; 12 bases align to TRBD2. The germline V gene has CDR1 KGHSH and CDR2 LQKENI. The CDR3 loop spans 18 amino acids. The junction had 10 bases not matched to a gene; V was cut back by 2 bases and J by 5 bases. The CDR3 loop reads CASSPSLAGGPPHNEQFF. CDR3 nucleotides: TGTGCCAGCTCACCAAGTCTAGCGGGAGGGCCCCCTCACAATGAGCAGTTCTTC.

The rearrangement joins TRBV4-2 to TRBJ1-5; 11 nucleotides agree with TRBD1. Germline values: CDR1 LGHNA, CDR2 YNFKEQ. Germline trimming cut 3 bases from V and 7 bases from J; bases unmatched to any gene: 11. This CDR3 has 17 amino acids. The CDR3 DNA reads TGTGCCAGCAGCCAGGACGACCGGACAGGGGGCGAACAGCCCCAGCATTTT. Amino acids: CASSQDDRTGGEQPQHF.

The gene calls are TRBV30 and TRBJ2-7, with 7 bases fitting TRBD1. CDR3 length: 13 amino acids. With V trimmed by 4 bases and J by 3 bases, 6 bases remained unmatched. Per the germline V gene, CDR1 is GTSNPN and CDR2 is SVGIG (reference sequence). CDR3: CAWNPGTVYEQYF. As DNA, the CDR3 is TGTGCCTGGAACCCGGGGACAGTCTACGAGCAGTACTTC. The variable domain in full, with the rest retrieved from reference TRBV30 and TRBJ2-7, is SQTIHQWPATLVQPVGSPLSLECTVEGTSNPNLYWYRQAAGRGLQLLFYSVGIGQISSEVPQNLSASRPQDRQFILSSKKLLLSDSGFYLCAWNPGTVYEQYFGPGTRLTVT.

The genes are TRBV27 and TRBJ1-2; D ambiguous. Trimming left V 2 bases short and J 2 bases short, with 12 bases between. Germline loops: CDR1 MNHEY, CDR2 SMNVEV (reference sequence). The CDR3 runs 15 residues. The CDR3 DNA follows: TGTGCCAGCAGTTTAAAGGGTTCTGCAAACTATGGCTACACCTTC. Its protein is CASSLKGSANYGYTF.

The chain couples TRBV5-1 to TRBJ2-7, with D possibly TRBD1 on 8 matching bases. TRBJ2-5 explains the end of the DNA better; the J call may be wrong. This CDR3 comprises 14 residues. CDR1 and CDR2 (germline): SGHRS, YFSETQ. For the CDR3, the DNA is TGCGCCAGCAGCGAACAGGGGGGGGAAGAGACCCAGTACTTC. The encoded protein is CASSEQGGEETQYF.

The rearrangement joins TRBV6-2 or TRBV6-3 to TRBJ2-7, with 7 bases identical to TRBD2. CDR1 is MNHEY, CDR2 SVGEGT, per germline. The J segment lost 4 bases and the V segment lost 3 bases, leaving 6 bases of the junction unmatched. This CDR3 contains 14 residues. The CDR3 DNA follows: TGTGCCAGCAGTTATTCGCTAGCGGAATACGAGCAGTACTTC. It encodes CASSYSLAEYEQYF.

This rearrangement joins TRBV12-3 or TRBV12-4 to TRBJ2-5, with 10 bases aligning to TRBD1. CDR3 length: 15 amino acids. The J segment lost 3 bases and the V segment lost 5 bases, leaving 6 bases of the junction unmatched. CDR3: CASSRDRGQKETQYF. The CDR3 DNA is TGTGCCAGCAGTCGGGACAGGGGACAGAAAGAGACCCAGTACTTC.

This chain connects TRBV6-5 to TRBJ2-4, with D tentatively TRBD1 (5 bases). Trimming removed 2 bases from V and 0 bases from J, with 11 bases in between. From germline, CDR1 is MNHEY and CDR2 SVGAGI. The CDR3 sequence is 16 residues long. The CDR3 region is CASSYNRQLAKNIQYF. The CDR3 DNA sequence: TGTGCCAGCAGTTACAATAGACAGTTAGCCAAAAACATTCAGTACTTC.

This clonotype was detected only a few times. V gene TRBV28 combines with J gene TRBJ2-3; 12 bases line up with TRBD1. The CDR3 is 19 amino acids. V trimming: 4 bases; J trimming: 6 bases; junction bases outside the gene matches: 17. The germline V gene encodes CDR1 MDHEN and CDR2 SYDVKM. CDR3 residues: CASSYLGTGGGRGLDTQYF. DNA of the CDR3: TGTGCCAGCAGTTATCTTGGGACAGGGGGCGGGAGAGGACTGGATACGCAGTATTTT.

This chain uses TRBV9 with TRBJ2-3, with a possible D match to TRBD1 (6 bases). Germline V gene lookup returns CDR1 SGDLS and CDR2 YYNGEE. The length of the CDR3 is 14 residues. The V gene lost 2 bases and the J gene lost 2 bases, with 9 bases spanning the gap. The CDR3 nucleotides read TGTGCCAGCAGCGTTCTGGGGGCCACAGATACGCAGTATTTT. The encoded protein is CASSVLGATDTQYF.

This clonotype was counted many times. This chain links TRBV20-1 with TRBJ1-6, with unresolved D. Between the trimmed V and J ends, which lost 5 bases and 5 bases, there was a span of 13 bases. The CDR3 contains 14 residues. Germline V gene data show CDR1 as DFQATT and CDR2 as SNEGSKA (reference sequence). The CDR3 nucleotides are TGCAGTGCTGGCAAATCTTCCGATAATTCACCCCTCCACTTT. Its protein is CSAGKSSDNSPLHF.

The rearrangement joins TRBV15 to TRBJ2-7; D remains unclear. CDR1 and CDR2 (germline): LNHNV, YYDKDF (reference sequence). The CDR3 has 13 amino acids. V lost 3 bases and J lost 6, with 12 bases in between. The CDR3: CATSSDILSEQYF. The CDR3 DNA reads TGTGCCACCAGCAGCGACATTCTATCCGAGCAGTACTTC.

The chain couples TRBV15 to TRBJ2-5; the match to TRBD1 covers 7 bases. The CDR3 is 15 residues long. The V gene's germline CDR1 is LNHNV and CDR2 YYDKDF (reference sequence). Losses at the gene ends were 0 bases for V and 5 bases for J; bases not matched to a gene: 6. CDR3 coding DNA: TGTGCCACCAGCAGAGATTTGGGACAGCTCGAGACCCAGTACTTC. It yields the protein CATSRDLGQLETQYF.

CDR3 sequence reads: CASSQDRSRLLGEQYF. Here the CDR3 DNA reads TGCGCCAGCAGCCAAGATCGTTCCAGGCTTTTGGGGGAGCAGTACTTC. This chain uses TRBV4-1 with TRBJ2-7; D not certain. CDR3 length: 16 amino acids. V lost 0 bases, J lost 7 bases, and 19 bases lay in between. The germline V gene encodes CDR1 MGHRA and CDR2 YSYEKL.

As to this clonotype: This may be a read error: a much more frequent sequence differs by one nucleotide. J is TRBJ2-7 and V is TRBV7-4; TRBD1 matches at 8 bases. Germline V gene data show CDR1 as SGHVT and CDR2 as SQSDAQ. This CDR3 spans 14 amino acids. CDR3 in amino acids: CASSTRQGSCEQYF. CDR3 in DNA: TGTGCCAGCAGCACTAGACAGGGGTCCTGCGAGCAGTACTTC.

This clonotype was counted ten times or more. This rearrangement joins TRBV29-1 to TRBJ2-3; D may be TRBD1 (5 bases). CDR3 length equals 14 residues. Germline CDR1 is SQVTM and CDR2 is ANQGSEA. With 5 bases removed from V and 4 bases from J, the gap between germline ends came to 16 bases. CDR3 nucleotide sequence: TGCAGCGTTTCACGAACAGGACGTTCAGATACGCAGTATTTT. The encoded protein is CSVSRTGRSDTQYF.

The rearrangement joins TRBV5-1 to TRBJ2-3; 8 bases are shared with TRBD2. This CDR3 is 17 amino acids long. V lost 1 base to trimming and J lost 0 bases; unmatched junction nucleotides: 7. CDR1 and CDR2 from the germline V gene are SGHRS and YFSETQ. The CDR3 is CASSLSVTGGSTDTQYF. The CDR3 region has the DNA TGCGCCAGCAGCTTGTCGGTTACGGGAGGGAGCACAGATACGCAGTATTTT.

This clonotype has ten or more counts. This sequence joins TRBV15 and TRBJ2-5, with 10 bases identical to TRBD2. The DNA end lines up better with TRBJ2-7; the J call may be wrong. Germline V gene sequence: CDR1 LNHNV, CDR2 YYDKDF (reference sequence). The CDR3 is 13 residues long. CDR3 residues: CATSRVAGGEQYF. As DNA, the CDR3 is TGTGCCACCAGCAGAGTAGCGGGAGGCGAGCAGTACTTC.

The V call is TRBV10-3, the J call TRBJ2-5; the D gene is possibly TRBD1 (5 bases). Germline lookup yields CDR1 ENHRY and CDR2 SYGVKD. Trimming removed 3 bases at V and 4 bases at J, with 6 bases between. This CDR3 region has 12 residues. CDR3 residues: CAISDRAETQYF. The CDR3 DNA reads as TGTGCCATCAGTGACAGGGCAGAGACCCAGTACTTC.